The sequence of this T cell receptor beta chain was determined in a study of Ad26.COV2.S vaccination and SARS-CoV-2 variants. Here immunoSEQ multiplex PCR was the method, and the copy in TCRdb shows in-frame clones only, minus some. The sample records hundreds of thousands of clones, around 87% being singletons. Treatment noted: about 20 received Ad26.COV2.S at low or high dose, single or two shots; 5 received placebo; per-sample allocation not given. Vaccine and placebo recipients were sampled on day 63 after the first injection. The TCR sequence derives from a person aged 18-60 years who received the Ad26.COV2.S COVID-19 vaccine or a placebo. The input for sequencing was peripheral blood, taken in a trial of Ad26.COV2.S vaccine versus placebo.

The CDR3 coding sequence is TGTGCCAGCAGTCCAGGGTATGGCTACACCTTC. Amino acid sequence: CASSPGYGYTF. This sequence joins TRBV6-6 and TRBJ1-2; TRBD1 might be the D (5 bases). CDR1 is MNHNY, CDR2 SVGAGI, per germline (reference sequence). This CDR3 contains 11 residues. Trimming cost V 5 bases and J 5 bases, with 6 bases left between them.